This T cell receptor beta chain is drawn from a study of PD-1 blockade in classical Hodgkin lymphoma. Time point described: cycle 4 day 1 (C4D1), after less than 7 weeks of nivolumab. Every patient was affected by relapse after autologous stem cell transplantation, while exposure to brentuximab vedotin was not uniform. Patients had relapsed/refractory classical Hodgkin lymphoma with complete response, partial response or progressive disease as best response. Findings and caveats of the study: Complete responders matched newly diagnosed patients in baseline diversity. Nivolumab initiated under 1 year post-ASCT led to patient exclusion.

Sequenced by immunoSEQ multiplex PCR; TCRdb stores in-frame clones only, minus some. The top ten hold 2.5% to 3.5% of the sample, which has some 86,000 clones, about nine tenths seen once. As regards this clone: The antigen is unknown.

CDR1 SGHDN and CDR2 FVKESK come from the germline V gene. V was cut by 4 bases and J by 0 bases, with 10 bases left in between. The length of the CDR3 is 14 residues. This specimen was peripheral blood mononuclear cells (PBMCs), taken before the fourth cycle of nivolumab. The TCR comes from a human donor with classical Hodgkin lymphoma. The V call is TRBV14, the J call TRBJ2-7, with D possibly TRBD2 on 6 matching bases. The CDR3 DNA is TGTGCCAGCAGCCGTCGGGGGAACTCCTACGAGCAGTACTTC. Amino acids: CASSRRGNSYEQYF.